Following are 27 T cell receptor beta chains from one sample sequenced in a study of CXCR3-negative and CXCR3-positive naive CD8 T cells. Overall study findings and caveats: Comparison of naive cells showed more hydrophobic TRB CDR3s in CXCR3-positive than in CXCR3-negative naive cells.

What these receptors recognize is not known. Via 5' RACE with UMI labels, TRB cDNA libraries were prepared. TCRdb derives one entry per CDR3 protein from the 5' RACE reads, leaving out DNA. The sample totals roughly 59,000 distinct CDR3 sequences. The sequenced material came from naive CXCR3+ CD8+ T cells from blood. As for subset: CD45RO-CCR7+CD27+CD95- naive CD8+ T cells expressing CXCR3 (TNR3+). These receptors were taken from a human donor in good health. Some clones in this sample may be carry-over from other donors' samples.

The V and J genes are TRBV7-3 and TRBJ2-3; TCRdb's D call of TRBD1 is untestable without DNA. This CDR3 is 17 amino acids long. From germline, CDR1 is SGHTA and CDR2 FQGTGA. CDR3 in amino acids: CASSLYPGQGGSDTQYF.

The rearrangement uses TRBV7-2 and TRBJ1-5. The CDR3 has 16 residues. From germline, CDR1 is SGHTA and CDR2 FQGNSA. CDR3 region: CASSLAGALGNQPQHF.

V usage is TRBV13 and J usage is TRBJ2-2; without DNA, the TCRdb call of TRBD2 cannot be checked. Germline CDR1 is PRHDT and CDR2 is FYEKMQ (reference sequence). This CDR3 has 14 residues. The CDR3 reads CASSLALASGELFF.

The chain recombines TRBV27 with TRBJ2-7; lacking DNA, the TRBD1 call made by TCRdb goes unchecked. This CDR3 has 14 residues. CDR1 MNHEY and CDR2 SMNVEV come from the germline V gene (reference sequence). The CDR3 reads CASWKTGGFHEQYF.

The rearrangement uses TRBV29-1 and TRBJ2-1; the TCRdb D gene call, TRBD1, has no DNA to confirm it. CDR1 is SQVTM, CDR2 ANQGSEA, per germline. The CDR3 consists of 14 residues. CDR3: CSVVPGQGRDEQFF.

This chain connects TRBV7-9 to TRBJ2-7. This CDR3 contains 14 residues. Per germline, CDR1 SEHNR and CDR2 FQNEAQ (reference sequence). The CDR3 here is CASSLEQNSYEQYF.

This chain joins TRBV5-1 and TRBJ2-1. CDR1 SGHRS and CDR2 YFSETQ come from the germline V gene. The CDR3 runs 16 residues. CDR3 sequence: CASSLAEGRKDNEQFF.

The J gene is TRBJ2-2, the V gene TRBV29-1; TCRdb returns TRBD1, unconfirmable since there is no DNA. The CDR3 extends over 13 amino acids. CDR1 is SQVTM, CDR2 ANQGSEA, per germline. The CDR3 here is CSVDRVNTGELFF.

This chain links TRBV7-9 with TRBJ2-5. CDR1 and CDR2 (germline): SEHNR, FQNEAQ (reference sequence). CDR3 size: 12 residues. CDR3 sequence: CASSLGQETQYF. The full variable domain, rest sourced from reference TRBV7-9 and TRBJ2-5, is DTGVSQNPRHKITKRGQNVTFRCDPISEHNRLYWYRQTLGQGPEFLTYFQNEAQLEKSRLLSDRFSAERPKGSFSTLEIQRTEQGDSAMYLCASSLGQETQYFGPGTRLLVL.

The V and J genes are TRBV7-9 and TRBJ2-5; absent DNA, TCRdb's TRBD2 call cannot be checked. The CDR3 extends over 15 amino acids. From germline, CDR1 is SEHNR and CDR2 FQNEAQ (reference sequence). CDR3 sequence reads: CASSPQSRDQETQYF.

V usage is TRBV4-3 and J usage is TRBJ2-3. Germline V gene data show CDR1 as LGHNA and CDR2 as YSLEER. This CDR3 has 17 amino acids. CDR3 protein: CASSQDRGTTHTDTQYF.

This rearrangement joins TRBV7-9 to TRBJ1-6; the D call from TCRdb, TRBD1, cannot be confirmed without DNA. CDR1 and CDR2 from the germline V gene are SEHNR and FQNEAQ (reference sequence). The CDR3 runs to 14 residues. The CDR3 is CASSLDRGNSPLHF.

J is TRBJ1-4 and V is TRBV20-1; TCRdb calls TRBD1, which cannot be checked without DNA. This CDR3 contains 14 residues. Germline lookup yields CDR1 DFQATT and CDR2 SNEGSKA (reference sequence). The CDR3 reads CSASDWTGVEKLFF.

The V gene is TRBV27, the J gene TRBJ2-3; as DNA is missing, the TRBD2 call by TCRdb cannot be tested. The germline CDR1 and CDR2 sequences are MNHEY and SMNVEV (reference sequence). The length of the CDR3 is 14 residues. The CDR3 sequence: CASSLDRGGDTQYF.

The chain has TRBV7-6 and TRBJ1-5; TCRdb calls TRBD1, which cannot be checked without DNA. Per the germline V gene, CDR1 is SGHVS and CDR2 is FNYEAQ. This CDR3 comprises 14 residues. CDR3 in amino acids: CASSLQGMGQPQHF.

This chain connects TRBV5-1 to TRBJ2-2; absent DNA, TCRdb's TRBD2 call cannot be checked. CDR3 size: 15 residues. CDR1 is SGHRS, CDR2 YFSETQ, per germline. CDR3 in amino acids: CASSLASSRNGELFF.

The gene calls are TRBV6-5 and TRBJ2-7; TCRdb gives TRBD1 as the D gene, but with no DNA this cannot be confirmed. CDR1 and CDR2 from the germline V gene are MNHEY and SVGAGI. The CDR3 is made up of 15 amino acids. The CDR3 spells CASSLVAGGAYEQYF.

This CDR3 reads CASSQAVEHEQFF. V is TRBV4-3 and J is TRBJ2-1. This CDR3 is 13 amino acids long. Germline assignment: CDR1 LGHNA and CDR2 YSLEER.

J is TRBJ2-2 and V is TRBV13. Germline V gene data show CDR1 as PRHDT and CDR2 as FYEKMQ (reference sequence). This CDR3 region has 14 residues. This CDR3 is CASSLGDARGMLFF. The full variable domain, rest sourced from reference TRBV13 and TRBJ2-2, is AAGVIQSPRHLIKEKRETATLKCYPIPRHDTVYWYQQGPGQDPQFLISFYEKMQSDKGSIPDRFSAQQFSDYHSELNMSSLELGDSALYFCASSLGDARGMLFFGEGSRLTVL.

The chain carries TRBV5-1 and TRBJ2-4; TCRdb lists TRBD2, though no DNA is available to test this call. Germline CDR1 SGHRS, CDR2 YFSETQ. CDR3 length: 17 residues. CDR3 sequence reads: CASSHGTTEDPKNIQYF.

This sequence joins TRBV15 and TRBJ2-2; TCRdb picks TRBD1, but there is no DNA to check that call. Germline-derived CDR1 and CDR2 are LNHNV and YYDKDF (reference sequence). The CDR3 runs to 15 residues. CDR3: CATSLGQSNTGELFF.

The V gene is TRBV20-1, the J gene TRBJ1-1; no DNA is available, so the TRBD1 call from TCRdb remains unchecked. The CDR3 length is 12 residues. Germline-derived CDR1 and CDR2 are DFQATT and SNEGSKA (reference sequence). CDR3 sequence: CSARGLWAEAFF.

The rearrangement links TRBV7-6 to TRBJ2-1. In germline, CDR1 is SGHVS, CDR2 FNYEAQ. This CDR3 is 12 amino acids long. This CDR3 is CASSFLLDEQFF.

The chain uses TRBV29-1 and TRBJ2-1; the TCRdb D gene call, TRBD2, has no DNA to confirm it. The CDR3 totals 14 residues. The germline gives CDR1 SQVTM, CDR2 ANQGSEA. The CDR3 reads CSVDGTSRANEQFF.

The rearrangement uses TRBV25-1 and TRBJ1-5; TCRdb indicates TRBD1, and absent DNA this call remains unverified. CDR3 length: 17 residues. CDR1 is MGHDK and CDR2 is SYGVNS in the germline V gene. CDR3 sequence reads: CASSSPDPRWSNQPQHF.

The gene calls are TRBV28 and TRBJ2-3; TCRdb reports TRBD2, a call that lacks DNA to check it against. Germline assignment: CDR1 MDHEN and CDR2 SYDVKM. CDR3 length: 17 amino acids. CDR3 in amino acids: CASSLGPSGGHTGTQYF.

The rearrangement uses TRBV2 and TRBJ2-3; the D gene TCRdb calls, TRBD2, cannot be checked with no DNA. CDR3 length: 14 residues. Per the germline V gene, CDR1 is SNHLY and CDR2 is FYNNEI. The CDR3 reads CASIGSVGTDTQYF.